Below, one T cell receptor (beta chain) is given with its context. This entry comes from a study of human T cells and chemical hapten exposure. The junction had 7 bases not matched to a gene; V was cut back by 7 bases and J by 3 bases. Per germline, CDR1 KGHDR and CDR2 SFDVKD. This CDR3 region has 15 residues. TCRdb re-called the RACE reads with MiXCR, one entry per CDR3 protein. The sample lists over 300,000 distinct CDR3 sequences; 4.5% to 6% were seen once. Documented time point: pre-sensitization, week 0. Indicated treatment: therapeutic diphenylcyclopropenone sensitization with weekly scalp DPC. The V call is TRBV24-1, the J call TRBJ2-1, with TRBD1 identical over 8 bases. Here the sequenced sample was whole blood, taken in connection with sensitization to the hapten diphenylcyclopropenone (DPC). This TCR came from a woman between 50 and 59 years old with alopecia areata. Some clones in this sample may be carry-over from other donors' samples. The CDR3 here is CATSPPGQDYNEQFF. CDR3 DNA: TGTGCCACCAGCCCTCCGGGACAGGACTACAATGAGCAGTTCTTC.